The 21 T cell receptor beta chains presented below share a single source sample, sequenced in a study of beta chain features in type 1 diabetes. Findings and caveats of the study: Type 1 diabetes patients showed a moderate but significant shortening of TCRB CDR3s in all four CD4+ subsets.

What was sequenced were expressed TCRB transcripts, since all of the isolated RNA had been reverse transcribed. Assay used: immunoSEQ multiplex PCR; TCRdb lists only in-frame clones, some missing. The repertoire holds approximately 730,000 clones, with under 15% as singletons. Their antigen targets remain unknown. Sequenced: naive CD4+ T cells from blood. These TCRs come from a man aged 18 to 30 with type 1 diabetes.

The V and J genes are TRBV5-1 and TRBJ2-7; D is unclear. The CDR3 is made up of 11 amino acids. V lost 2 bases and J 2 bases, leaving 2 bases between the germline ends. CDR1 and CDR2 (germline): SGHRS, YFSETQ. The CDR3 region has the DNA TGCGCCAGCAGCTTTACCTACGAGCAGTACTTC. It codes for CASSFTYEQYF.

V gene TRBV7-8 combines with J gene TRBJ2-7; 9 bases line up with TRBD1. Trimming removed 5 bases from V and 2 bases from J; junction bases left unmatched: 10. CDR3 size: 16 residues. Germline V gene lookup returns CDR1 SGHVS and CDR2 FQNEAQ. Here the CDR3 reads CASSAGGTGIPYEQYF. In nucleotides, the CDR3 is TGTGCCAGCAGCGCCGGGGGGACAGGGATTCCCTACGAGCAGTACTTC.

The rearrangement joins TRBV20-1 to TRBJ2-5; maybe TRBD2 (6 bases). CDR1 is DFQATT and CDR2 is SNEGSKA in the germline V gene (reference sequence). The CDR3 loop spans 10 amino acids. V was shortened by 7 bases and J by 5 bases, with 8 bases between the two germline ends. The CDR3 loop is CSVRGETQYF. The DNA for the CDR3 is TGCAGTGTTCGGGGGGAGACCCAGTACTTC.

The V call is TRBV30, the J call TRBJ1-1; D perhaps matches TRBD1 (6 bases). CDR3 length equals 14 residues. V was shortened by 4 bases and J by 5 bases, with 17 bases between the two germline ends. The germline gives CDR1 GTSNPN, CDR2 SVGIG (reference sequence). The CDR3 DNA follows: TGTGCCTGGATAATTCTCAGGGGACCGACTGAAGCTTTCTTT. It translates to CAWIILRGPTEAFF. The full variable domain, its missing parts supplied by reference TRBV30 and TRBJ1-1, is SQTIHQWPATLVQPVGSPLSLECTVEGTSNPNLYWYRQAAGRGLQLLFYSVGIGQISSEVPQNLSASRPQDRQFILSSKKLLLSDSGFYLCAWIILRGPTEAFFGQGTRLTVV.

This clone was observed a handful of times. V usage is TRBV7-2 and J usage is TRBJ1-6, with 7 bases lining up with TRBD1. After removal of 3 bases from V and 10 bases from J, the junction contained 6 bases not matched to a gene. The CDR3 has 14 residues. Germline lookup yields CDR1 SGHTA and CDR2 FQGNSA. The CDR3 DNA is TGTGCCAGCAGCTTGAACAGGGGCAGGTCACCCCTCCACTTT. It yields the protein CASSLNRGRSPLHF.

Note on this clone: The sample contains more than one DNA sequence encoding this CDR3. The rearrangement uses TRBV6-5 and TRBJ1-1, with D uncertain. In germline, CDR1 is MNHEY, CDR2 SVGAGI. The CDR3 has 13 residues. Between the trimmed V and J ends, which lost 5 bases and 2 bases, there was a span of 9 bases. CDR3 sequence (DNA): TGTGCCAGCAGTCGCACAGTCAACACTGAAGCTTTCTTT. Translated: CASSRTVNTEAFF.

This clone occurred a few times. The J gene is TRBJ2-7, the V gene TRBV19, with 10 bases aligning to TRBD1. Germline CDR1 is LNHDA and CDR2 is SQIVND (reference sequence). The CDR3 extends over 14 amino acids. Unmatched junction bases numbered 3, after V lost 5 bases and J lost 2 bases. CDR3 sequence: CASSSGTGAYEQYF. The CDR3, as DNA: TGTGCCAGTAGTTCCGGGACAGGGGCCTACGAGCAGTACTTC.

This chain links TRBV28 with TRBJ1-1; D call uncertain. The germline V gene encodes CDR1 MDHEN and CDR2 SYDVKM. The V end lost 3 bases, the J end lost 8 bases, and 13 bases lay between the germline ends. This CDR3 has 13 amino acids. CDR3: CASSFSPGFEAFF. The CDR3 DNA follows: TGTGCCAGCAGTTTCTCTCCGGGATTCGAAGCTTTCTTT.

In its sample, this clone was seen a few times. J is TRBJ1-4 and V is TRBV7-8, with TRBD1 as a possible D gene (5 bases). Germline loops: CDR1 SGHVS, CDR2 FQNEAQ. Trimming shortened V by 6 bases and J by 2 bases, and 13 bases separated the two germline ends. The length of the CDR3 is 15 residues. The CDR3 here is CASSPQGRTNEKLFF. CDR3 sequence (DNA): TGTGCCAGCAGTCCCCAGGGACGGACTAATGAAAAACTGTTTTTT.

The rearrangement uses TRBV19 and TRBJ2-3, with a weak D call TRBD2 (6 bases). Germline loops: CDR1 LNHDA, CDR2 SQIVND (reference sequence). This CDR3 is 15 amino acids long. Trimming cost V 1 base and J 2 bases, with 10 bases left between them. CDR3 amino acids: CASSIGGTYTDTQYF. The CDR3 nucleotides are TGTGCCAGTAGTATAGGCGGGACTTACACAGATACGCAGTATTTT.

The chain links TRBV6-1 to TRBJ2-1; D possibly uses TRBD1 or TRBD2 (5 bases each). The CDR3 extends over 18 amino acids. Trimming took off 1 base at V and 2 bases at J, with 18 bases between the two ends. Germline V gene lookup returns CDR1 MNHNS and CDR2 SASEGT. The CDR3 here is CASSEEGRGTVTYNEQFF. The CDR3 coding sequence is TGTGCCAGCAGTGAAGAGGGGAGAGGAACAGTAACCTACAATGAGCAGTTCTTC.

In this sample, this clone turned up a few times. The chain recombines TRBV2 with TRBJ2-3; D perhaps matches TRBD1 (5 bases). Germline V gene data show CDR1 as SNHLY and CDR2 as FYNNEI. Deletions cut 4 bases from V and 6 bases from J, with 11 bases between. The CDR3 sequence is 13 residues long. The CDR3 here is CASSAQGRDTQYF. In DNA, the CDR3 is TGTGCCAGCAGTGCTCAGGGTCGGGATACGCAGTATTTT.

This clone has more than one count but fewer than ten. V usage is TRBV4-1 and J usage is TRBJ2-3, with D tentatively TRBD1 or TRBD2 (6 bases each). The CDR3 consists of 16 residues. V lost 0 bases to trimming and J lost 0 bases, with 10 bases between them. Germline-derived CDR1 and CDR2 are MGHRA and YSYEKL. CDR3 loop: CASSQDRGLSTDTQYF. Here the CDR3 DNA reads TGCGCCAGCAGCCAAGATCGGGGGCTTAGCACAGATACGCAGTATTTT.

The CDR3 DNA reads TGTGCCAGCAGCTTGGTAGGGGGTAATTCACCCCTCCACTTT. Protein product: CASSLVGGNSPLHF. The V and J genes are TRBV5-4 and TRBJ1-6; the D gene is possibly TRBD1 (6 bases). The CDR3 totals 14 residues. The V gene's germline CDR1 is SGHNT and CDR2 YYREEE (reference sequence). V was shortened by 0 bases and J by 6 bases, with 7 bases between the two germline ends. Full variable domain (rest looked up from reference TRBV5-4 and TRBJ1-6): ETGVTQSPTHLIKTRGQQVTLRCSSQSGHNTVSWYQQALGQGPQFIFQYYREEENGRGNFPPRFSGLQFPNYSSELNVNALELDDSALYLCASSLVGGNSPLHFGNGTRLTVT.

The table lists this clone with a few counts. The chain joins TRBV19 to TRBJ1-6; D is ambiguous. CDR3 length equals 12 residues. The V and J ends lost 2 bases and 6 bases respectively, with 2 bases between them. The germline V gene encodes CDR1 LNHDA and CDR2 SQIVND (reference sequence). The CDR3 loop reads CASSIPNSPLHF. CDR3 DNA: TGTGCCAGTAGTATACCTAATTCACCCCTCCACTTT.

The genes are TRBV4-1 and TRBJ1-2; unclear D gene. V was clipped by 0 bases and J by 6 bases, with 26 bases between them. Germline CDR1 and CDR2: MGHRA and YSYEKL. The CDR3 sequence is 19 residues long. Written as DNA, the CDR3 is TGCGCCAGCAGCCAAGAAAGGGATAAGGGAGCCAGAATCAAGAATGGCTACACCTTC. This gives the protein CASSQERDKGARIKNGYTF.

This clone turned up a few times. The chain carries TRBV11-1 and TRBJ2-1, with D perhaps matching TRBD1 (6 bases). This CDR3 has 13 residues. V dropped 5 bases and J dropped 7 bases, with 12 bases sitting between them. Germline CDR1 is SGHAT and CDR2 is FQDESV (reference sequence). The CDR3 reads CASSRHQGNEQFF. CDR3 in DNA: TGTGCCAGCAGCCGACACCAGGGGAATGAGCAGTTCTTC.

This clone was observed a handful of times. J is TRBJ2-5 and V is TRBV7-3; TRBD1 matches at 8 bases. V shed 5 bases and J 4 bases; nucleotides not matched to a gene: 3. This CDR3 region has 13 residues. Germline V gene sequence: CDR1 SGHTA, CDR2 FQGTGA. As DNA, the CDR3 is TGTGCCAGCAGCCCCCAGGGGGCAGAGACCCAGTACTTC. This gives the protein CASSPQGAETQYF.

This clone has only a few counts. The rearrangement uses TRBV29-1 and TRBJ1-2; D call uncertain. The CDR3 totals 11 residues. In germline, CDR1 is SQVTM, CDR2 ANQGSEA. Deletions cut 3 bases from V and 4 bases from J, with 6 bases between. CDR3 DNA: TGCAGCGTTGATAACGGCTATGGCTACACCTTC. The encoded protein is CSVDNGYGYTF. Complete variable domain (other parts from reference TRBV29-1 and TRBJ1-2): SAVISQKPSRDICQRGTSLTIQCQVDSQVTMMFWYRQQPGQSLTLIATANQGSEATYESGFVIDKFPISRPNLTFSTLTVSNMSPEDSSIYLCSVDNGYGYTFGSGTRLTVV.

The chain employs TRBV6-5 and TRBJ1-5; D gene ambiguous. CDR3 length: 15 residues. Germline V gives CDR1 MNHEY, CDR2 SVGAGI. The germline V and J ends were trimmed by 4 bases and 7 bases, with 17 bases remaining between them. The CDR3 sequence: CASSSDSLGKQPQHF. CDR3 coding DNA: TGTGCCAGCAGTTCCGATAGTCTCGGGAAGCAGCCCCAGCATTTT.

This clone was found a few times. The chain joins TRBV30 to TRBJ1-1, with D maybe TRBD1 (5 bases). Germline CDR1 GTSNPN, CDR2 SVGIG (reference sequence). The germline V and J ends were trimmed by 0 bases and 3 bases, with 11 bases remaining between them. CDR3 length: 14 amino acids. The CDR3: CAWSVEQGYTEAFF. The CDR3 DNA follows: TGTGCCTGGAGTGTCGAGCAGGGATACACTGAAGCTTTCTTT. Full variable domain (rest looked up from reference TRBV30 and TRBJ1-1): SQTIHQWPATLVQPVGSPLSLECTVEGTSNPNLYWYRQAAGRGLQLLFYSVGIGQISSEVPQNLSASRPQDRQFILSSKKLLLSDSGFYLCAWSVEQGYTEAFFGQGTRLTVV.